This T cell receptor beta chain was retrieved from a study of Graves' ophthalmopathy and Graves' hyperthyroidism. Study-wide context: Peripheral blood was collected at initial diagnosis, before any treatment.

The study amplified TCR beta CDR3 regions using RNA transcripts. HTBI primers primed a first-round RT-PCR, and a second-round multiplex PCR followed. MiXCR, applied by TCRdb to the multiplex PCR reads, yields one record per CDR3 protein. The sample contains just over 600,000 distinct CDR3 sequences, about 20% of which appear only once. Study-wide results and limits: Discriminating ophthalmopathy from stable hyperthyroidism, a 13-signature model attained a sensitivity of under 90% and a specificity of about 81%.

Aged 18 to 65, hyperthyroidism patients had new diagnoses of under 2 months' duration. Diagnoses were established from clinical symptoms, serum thyroxine, TRAb, thyroid ultrasound and orbital computed tomography. V lost 0 bases to trimming and J lost 2 bases, with 13 bases between them. The CDR3 spans 15 residues. The germline gives CDR1 DFQATT, CDR2 SNEGSKA (reference sequence). This clonotype was counted ten times or more. The antigen is not known. Sequencing used peripheral blood. This TCR came from a woman aged 18-30 years with stable Graves' hyperthyroidism. Some clones in this sample may be carry-over from other donors' samples. The chain uses TRBV20-1 and TRBJ1-2, with D possibly matching TRBD1 (5 bases). CDR3 sequence reads: CSARDSTRGNYGYTF. Written as DNA, the CDR3 is TGCAGTGCTAGAGATTCCACGCGGGGCAACTATGGCTACACCTTC.